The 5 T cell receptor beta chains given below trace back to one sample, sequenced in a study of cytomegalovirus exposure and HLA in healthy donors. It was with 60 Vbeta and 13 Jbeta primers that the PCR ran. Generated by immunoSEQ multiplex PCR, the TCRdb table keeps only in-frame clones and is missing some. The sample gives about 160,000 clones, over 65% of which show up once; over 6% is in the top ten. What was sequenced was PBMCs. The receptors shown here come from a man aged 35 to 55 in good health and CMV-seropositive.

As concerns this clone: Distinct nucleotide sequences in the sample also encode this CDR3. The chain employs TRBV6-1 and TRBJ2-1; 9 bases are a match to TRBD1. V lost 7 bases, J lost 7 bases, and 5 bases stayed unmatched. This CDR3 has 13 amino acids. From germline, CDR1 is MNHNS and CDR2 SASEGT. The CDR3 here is CASTGTGLNEQFF. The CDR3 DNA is TGTGCCAGCACGGGGACAGGGTTAAATGAGCAGTTCTTC.

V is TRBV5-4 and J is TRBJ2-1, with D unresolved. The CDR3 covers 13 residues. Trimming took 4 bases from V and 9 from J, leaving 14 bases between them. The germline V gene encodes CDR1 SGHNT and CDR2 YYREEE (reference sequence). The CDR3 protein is CASSRETPGEQFF. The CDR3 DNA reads TGTGCCAGCAGCCGCGAGACCCCGGGTGAGCAGTTCTTC.

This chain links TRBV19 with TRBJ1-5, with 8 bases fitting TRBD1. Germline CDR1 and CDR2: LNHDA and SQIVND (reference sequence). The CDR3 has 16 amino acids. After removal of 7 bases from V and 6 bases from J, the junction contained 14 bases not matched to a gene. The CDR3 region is CASTNPRGQGIQPQHF. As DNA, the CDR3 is TGTGCCAGTACTAACCCACGAGGACAGGGTATTCAGCCCCAGCATTTT.

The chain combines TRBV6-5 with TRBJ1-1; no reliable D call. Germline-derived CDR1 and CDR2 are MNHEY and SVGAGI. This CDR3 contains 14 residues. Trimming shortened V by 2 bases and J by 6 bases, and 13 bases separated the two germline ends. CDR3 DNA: TGTGCCAGCAGTTACGCCAGAACCTCCTCTGAAGCTTTCTTT. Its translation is CASSYARTSSEAFF.

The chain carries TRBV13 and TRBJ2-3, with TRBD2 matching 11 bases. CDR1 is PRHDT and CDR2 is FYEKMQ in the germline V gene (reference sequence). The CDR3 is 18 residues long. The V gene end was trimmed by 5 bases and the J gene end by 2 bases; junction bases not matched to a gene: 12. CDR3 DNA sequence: TGTGCCAGCAGCACCTTCCCGGGACTAGCGGTAACCACAGATACGCAGTATTTT. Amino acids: CASSTFPGLAVTTDTQYF.